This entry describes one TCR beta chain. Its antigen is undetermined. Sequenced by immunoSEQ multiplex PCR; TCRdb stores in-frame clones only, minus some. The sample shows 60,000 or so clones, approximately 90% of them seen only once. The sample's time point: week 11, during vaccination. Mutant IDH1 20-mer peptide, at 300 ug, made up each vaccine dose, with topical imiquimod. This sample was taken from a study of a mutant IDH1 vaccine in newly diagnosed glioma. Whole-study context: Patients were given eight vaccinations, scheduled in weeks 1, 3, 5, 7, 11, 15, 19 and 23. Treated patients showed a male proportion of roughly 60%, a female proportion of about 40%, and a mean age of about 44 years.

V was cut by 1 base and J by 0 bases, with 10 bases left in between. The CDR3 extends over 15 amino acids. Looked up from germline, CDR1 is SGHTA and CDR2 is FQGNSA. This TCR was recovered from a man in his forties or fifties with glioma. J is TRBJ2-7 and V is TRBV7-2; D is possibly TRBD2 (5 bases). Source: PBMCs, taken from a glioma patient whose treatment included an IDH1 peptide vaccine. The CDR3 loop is CASSLGLGSSYEQYF. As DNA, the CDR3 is TGTGCCAGCAGCTTAGGTTTGGGGAGCTCCTACGAGCAGTACTTC.